These 25 T cell receptor beta chains originate from one sample sequenced in a study of blood T cell repertoires in COVID-19. Method: immunoSEQ multiplex PCR; TCRdb's copy keeps in-frame clones and lacks some. The sample yields roughly 53,000 clones, 77% seen once. Sequenced: peripheral blood. All receptors come from a man aged 65-85 years with active or convalescent COVID-19.

This clone was counted between two and nine times. The chain couples TRBV19 to TRBJ1-2; 8 nucleotides line up with TRBD1. From germline, CDR1 is LNHDA and CDR2 SQIVND (reference sequence). V lost 6 bases, J lost 4 bases, and 10 bases stayed unmatched. CDR3 length: 15 amino acids. Here the CDR3 reads CASRDRGRSVYGYTF. For the CDR3, the DNA is TGTGCCAGTAGAGACAGGGGAAGGAGTGTCTATGGCTACACCTTC.

This chain links TRBV5-1 with TRBJ2-5; 9 nucleotides match TRBD1. V shed 2 bases and J 1 base; nucleotides not matched to a gene: 3. This CDR3 has 15 residues. Per the germline V gene, CDR1 is SGHRS and CDR2 is YFSETQ. CDR3 residues: CASSFIQGAQETQYF. The CDR3 nucleotides read TGCGCCAGCAGCTTTATACAGGGGGCCCAAGAGACCCAGTACTTC.

V gene TRBV9 combines with J gene TRBJ1-2; the D gene is possibly TRBD1 (5 bases). In germline, CDR1 is SGDLS, CDR2 YYNGEE. V lost 4 bases and J 3 bases, leaving 16 bases between the germline ends. The CDR3 loop spans 15 amino acids. DNA of the CDR3: TGTGCCAGCAGCCCCCACGCGACAGATCACTATGGCTACACCTTC. It translates to CASSPHATDHYGYTF. The complete variable domain, with remaining parts taken from reference TRBV9 and TRBJ1-2, reads DSGVTQTPKHLITATGQRVTLRCSPRSGDLSVYWYQQSLDQGLQFLIQYYNGEERAKGNILERFSAQQFPDLHSELNLSSLELGDSALYFCASSPHATDHYGYTFGSGTRLTVV.

This chain links TRBV9 with TRBJ2-1; 8 positions match TRBD2. This CDR3 spans 16 amino acids. Germline CDR1 SGDLS, CDR2 YYNGEE. J gave up 5 bases and V 0 bases, and 7 bases lay outside the gene matches. The CDR3 region has the DNA TGTGCCAGCAGCGTAGGGGTTCCGGGGGGGCACAATGAGCAGTTCTTC. Translated, it gives CASSVGVPGGHNEQFF.

The chain's CDR3 is CASKVKGRGVNYGYTF. The DNA for the CDR3 is TGTGCCAGCAAAGTTAAGGGCAGGGGCGTCAACTATGGCTACACCTTC. This chain links TRBV27 with TRBJ1-2, with D perhaps TRBD1 (6 bases). The CDR3 runs 16 residues. Between the trimmed V and J ends, which lost 7 bases and 2 bases, there was a span of 20 bases. CDR1 and CDR2 (germline): MNHEY, SMNVEV (reference sequence).

This clone was seen only once. The chain has TRBV19 and TRBJ1-2; the D gene is possibly TRBD1 (5 bases). The germline V gene has CDR1 LNHDA and CDR2 SQIVND (reference sequence). Trimming removed 7 bases at V and 10 bases at J, with 22 bases between. This CDR3 is built from 14 residues. The CDR3: CASISGGHEVVYTF. As DNA, the CDR3 is TGTGCCAGTATCTCGGGGGGTCACGAGGTGGTCTACACCTTC.

V and J are TRBV5-4 and TRBJ1-2; 8 bases are shared with TRBD1. CDR3 length: 13 amino acids. The ends lost 4 bases at V and 8 bases at J; junction bases unmatched: 7. CDR1 and CDR2 (germline): SGHNT, YYREEE (reference sequence). CDR3 DNA sequence: TGTGCCAGCAGCCAAGGACAGGGAGACGGCTACACCTTC. Translated: CASSQGQGDGYTF.

The CDR3 DNA follows: TGTGCCAGCAGCTTGGCAGCCAGGGTTCGAAATCAGCCCCAGCATTTT. It yields the protein CASSLAARVRNQPQHF. This chain joins TRBV5-8 and TRBJ1-5; TRBD1 is a possible D gene (5 bases). Per the germline V gene, CDR1 is SGHTS and CDR2 is YDEGEE. This CDR3 comprises 16 residues. V was clipped by 0 bases and J by 4 bases, with 14 bases between them.

This sequence joins TRBV7-2 and TRBJ2-5; the D gene is possibly TRBD2 (6 bases). The CDR3 runs to 15 residues. Trimming removed 5 bases at V and 4 bases at J, with 17 bases between. Per the germline V gene, CDR1 is SGHTA and CDR2 is FQGNSA. The CDR3 DNA sequence: TGTGCCAGCAGCCGTACGGTGGCTAGCGCAGAGACCCAGTACTTC. Translating it yields CASSRTVASAETQYF.

The rearrangement uses TRBV4-1 and TRBJ2-5; 10 nucleotides match TRBD2. The germline V gene has CDR1 MGHRA and CDR2 YSYEKL. After removal of 4 bases from V and 4 bases from J, the junction contained 9 bases not matched to a gene. CDR3 size: 16 residues. The CDR3 is CASSLTGTSVVETQYF. For the CDR3, the DNA is TGCGCCAGCAGCCTAACCGGGACTAGCGTTGTAGAGACCCAGTACTTC.

The chain has TRBV27 and TRBJ2-7, with D tentatively TRBD1 (6 bases). The CDR3 loop spans 13 amino acids. V lost 4 bases, J lost 3 bases, and 10 bases lay in between. CDR1 and CDR2 (germline): MNHEY, SMNVEV (reference sequence). The CDR3 bases are TGTGCCAGCAGTTCCCGACAGGACTACGAGCAGTACTTC. It specifies CASSSRQDYEQYF.

The chain combines TRBV30 with TRBJ2-5; D might be TRBD2 (6 bases). V lost 4 bases and J 0 bases, leaving 18 bases between the germline ends. The CDR3 covers 16 residues. CDR1 and CDR2 (germline): GTSNPN, SVGIG (reference sequence). CDR3 protein: CAWKNIGSGDQETQYF. The CDR3 coding sequence is TGTGCCTGGAAGAACATTGGTAGCGGAGACCAAGAGACCCAGTACTTC.

This chain uses TRBV5-4 with TRBJ2-3; a possible D gene is TRBD2 (6 bases). Germline V gives CDR1 SGHNT, CDR2 YYREEE (reference sequence). The CDR3 totals 15 residues. V lost 2 bases and J 1 base, leaving 11 bases between the germline ends. The CDR3 here is CASSLGIAGTDTQYF. For the CDR3, the DNA is TGTGCCAGCAGCTTAGGGATAGCGGGCACAGATACGCAGTATTTT.

The chain combines TRBV11-2 with TRBJ1-2; 7 bases are a match to TRBD1. The CDR3 is 15 residues long. With V trimmed by 1 base and J by 8 bases, 10 bases remained unmatched. Per germline, CDR1 SGHAT and CDR2 FQNNGV. CDR3 DNA: TGTGCCAGCAGCTTAGGGCACCAGACAGGGAACGGCTACACCTTC. Its translation is CASSLGHQTGNGYTF.

V and J are TRBV21-1 and TRBJ2-4; TRBD1 was called by the table and not checked on the DNA. TRBV21-1 represents a pseudogene. There are 13 residues in the CDR3. CDR3 region: CASRPTGGNIQYF. The CDR3 bases are TGTGCCAGCAGGCCGACAGGGGGAAACATTCAGTACTTC.

The gene calls are TRBV15 and TRBJ1-3; unclear D gene. Trimming took 2 bases from V and 0 from J, leaving 14 bases between them. Germline V gene sequence: CDR1 LNHNV, CDR2 YYDKDF (reference sequence). CDR3 length equals 17 residues. In DNA, the CDR3 is TGTGCCACCAGCAGATCCGTAATCAGAAGCTCTGGAAACACCATATATTTT. The encoded protein is CATSRSVIRSSGNTIYF. The variable domain in full, completed from reference TRBV15 and TRBJ1-3, reads DAMVIQNPRYQVTQFGKPVTLSCSQTLNHNVMYWYQQKSSQAPKLLFHYYDKDFNNEADTPDNFQSRRPNTSFCFLDIRSPGLGDTAMYLCATSRSVIRSSGNTIYFGEGSWLTVV.

This chain uses TRBV4-1 with TRBJ2-1, with 11 nucleotides matching TRBD2. CDR3 length: 16 amino acids. Germline CDR1 reads MGHRA; CDR2 reads YSYEKL. V trimming: 3 bases; J trimming: 2 bases; junction bases outside the gene matches: 3. The CDR3 loop is CASSQNSGGAYNEQFF. For the CDR3, the DNA is TGCGCCAGCAGCCAGAATAGCGGGGGGGCCTACAATGAGCAGTTCTTC.

The V gene is TRBV6-8, the J gene TRBJ2-3, with D tentatively TRBD2 (5 bases). V lost 6 bases and J 9 bases, leaving 22 bases between the germline ends. Germline CDR1 MNHGY, CDR2 SAAAGT. The CDR3 consists of 15 residues. DNA for the CDR3: TGTGCCAGCAGAACTGGAGGAGACGCTCTGGGGACGCAGTATTTT. Residues: CASRTGGDALGTQYF.

In this sample, this clone turned up a few times. The CDR3 DNA reads as TGTGCCACCAGCAGCAGGAACAATCAGCCCCAGCATTTT. Residues: CATSSRNNQPQHF. V gene TRBV15 combines with J gene TRBJ1-5; D is unclear. In germline, CDR1 is LNHNV, CDR2 YYDKDF (reference sequence). Trimming stripped 3 bases from V and 3 bases from J, with 6 bases between. This CDR3 spans 13 amino acids.

A single count supports this clone. This sequence joins TRBV15 and TRBJ2-4, with TRBD1 identical over 10 bases. From germline, CDR1 is LNHNV and CDR2 YYDKDF (reference sequence). The CDR3 is made up of 18 amino acids. V trimming: 0 bases; J trimming: 3 bases; junction bases outside the gene matches: 8. CDR3 sequence reads: CATSRDSGTGAYKNIQYF. The CDR3 bases are TGTGCCACCAGCAGAGATTCCGGGACAGGGGCATACAAAAACATTCAGTACTTC.

The rearrangement links TRBV16 to TRBJ2-7; 11 positions agree with TRBD1. The V gene end was trimmed by 3 bases and the J gene end by 6 bases; junction bases not matched to a gene: 4. Germline loops: CDR1 KGHSY, CDR2 FQNENV. The CDR3 length is 14 residues. The CDR3 protein is CASSHSGTGGEQYF. The CDR3 nucleotides read TGTGCCAGCAGCCATTCCGGGACAGGGGGCGAGCAGTACTTC.

The chain couples TRBV29-1 to TRBJ2-7; tentative D call: TRBD2 (6 bases). Germline V gives CDR1 SQVTM, CDR2 ANQGSEA. The CDR3 has 13 residues. CDR3 in amino acids: CSTRSGGGYEQYF. The CDR3 DNA sequence: TGCAGTACCCGTAGTGGGGGAGGCTACGAGCAGTACTTC.

The CDR3 DNA is TGTGCCAGCAGTCGTCAGGGATACGAGCAGTACTTC. Translation gives CASSRQGYEQYF. The chain carries TRBV12-3 or TRBV12-4 and TRBJ2-7; possibly TRBD1 for D (5 bases). This CDR3 is built from 12 residues. V was cut by 5 bases and J by 4 bases, with 9 bases left in between.

The J gene is TRBJ1-1, the V gene TRBV18; 10 nucleotides agree with TRBD1. In germline, CDR1 is KGHSH, CDR2 LQKENI. This CDR3 has 15 amino acids. The V gene end was trimmed by 5 bases and the J gene end by 0 bases; junction bases not matched to a gene: 3. Written as DNA, the CDR3 is TGTGCCAGCTCATCGGGACAGGGGATGAACACTGAAGCTTTCTTT. Protein sequence: CASSSGQGMNTEAFF.

The V call is TRBV7-9, the J call TRBJ2-2; no clear D. The length of the CDR3 is 12 residues. Trimming removed 7 bases from V and 6 bases from J, with 9 bases in between. The germline V gene has CDR1 SEHNR and CDR2 FQNEAQ (reference sequence). CDR3 region: CASTPVAGELFF. As DNA, the CDR3 is TGTGCCAGCACCCCAGTGGCCGGGGAGCTGTTTTTT.